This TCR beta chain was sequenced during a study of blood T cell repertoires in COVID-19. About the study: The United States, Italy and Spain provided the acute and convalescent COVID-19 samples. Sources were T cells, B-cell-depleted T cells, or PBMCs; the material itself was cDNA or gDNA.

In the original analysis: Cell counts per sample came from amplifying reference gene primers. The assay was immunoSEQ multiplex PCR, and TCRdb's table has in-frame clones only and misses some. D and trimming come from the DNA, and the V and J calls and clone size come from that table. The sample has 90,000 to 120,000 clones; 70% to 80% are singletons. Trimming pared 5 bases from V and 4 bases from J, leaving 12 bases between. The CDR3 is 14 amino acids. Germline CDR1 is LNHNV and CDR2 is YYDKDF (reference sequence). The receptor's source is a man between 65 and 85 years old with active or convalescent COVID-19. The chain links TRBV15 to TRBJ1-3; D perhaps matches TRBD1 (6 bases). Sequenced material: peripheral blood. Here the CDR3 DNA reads TGTGCCACCAGCCGGGGGGCTTCGGGAAACACCATATATTTT. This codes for CATSRGASGNTIYF.